This T cell receptor (beta chain) is drawn from a study of CD8+CD57+ T cells in acquired aplastic anemia. The wider study: Sorted CD4+ and CD8+ cells yielded DNA averaging roughly 3.3 ug. Study conclusions and caveats: Patients and controls shared approximately 28 CD8+ CDR3 sequences. No significant patient-versus-control difference appeared in CD8+ Simpson's diversity.

The use of genomic DNA as template underpinned the TCR beta VDJ and CDR3 profiling. In TCRdb, the reads were re-called with MiXCR into one record per CDR3 protein. This sample has a few hundred thousand distinct CDR3 sequences, with more than 25% found just once. A remark on this clonotype: Its antigen is not identified.

The CDR3 is made up of 8 amino acids. Germline CDR1 and CDR2: LNHNV and YYDKDF (reference sequence). Patients selected for sequencing had displayed CD8+CD57+ cell expansion by flow cytometry. Each patient gave a blood sample that was collected before any therapy had been received. The receptor was isolated from a human donor with aplastic anemia. The rearrangement joins TRBV15 to TRBJ1-5; D gene ambiguous. Sequencing was performed on sorted CD4+, CD8+, or CD8+CD57+ T cells (not recorded which) from PBMCs. The CDR3 DNA reads as TGTAGCAATCAGCCCCAGCATTTT. Translation gives CSNQPQHF.